The TCR beta chain described here comes from a study of blood T cell repertoires in COVID-19 (dated by TCRdb to 2019 to 2021). Regarding the complete study: Samples covering the acute and convalescent phases of COVID-19 were provided by collaborators in the United States, Italy and Spain. The prospective study material was composed of cDNA or gDNA derived from T cells, B-cell-depleted T cells, or PBMCs. Subjects who had been exposed to COVID-19, were actively infected with it, or had recovered from it provided the deeply sampled blood TCRbeta repertoires that made up the dataset. The repertoires were released in a freely available public database intended as a resource for research on the immune response to SARS-CoV-2. Samples were obtained from the ongoing ImmuneRACE study (first 160 participants) and from 1,254 subjects provided by 6 global collaborators. A de-identified subject ID, COVID-19 status, age in years and sex were almost always included in the sample metadata. Where available, HLA class I and class II types were obtained from metadata supplied by the sample provider rather than from assay-based typing.

Whole blood was collected in K2EDTA tubes by collaborating institutions according to the institutions' own protocols. Collaborator samples were shipped for TCRbeta analysis as frozen whole blood, isolated PBMCs, or DNA extracted from either sample type. Points the paper makes about the study in general: Clinical and demographic metadata were provided uncurated, with the amount varying by source and participant.

There are 15 amino acids in the CDR3, from cysteine to phenylalanine inclusive. CDR3 DNA is the only sequence kept; it has 45 bases, read in frame from the first base. The CDR1 and CDR2 encoded by the germline V gene are MNHNS and SASEGT. Cut back by 2 bases and 5 bases, the V and J ends lie 15 bases apart. TCRbeta CDR3 regions were amplified from genomic DNA using the immunoSEQ Assay, a bias-controlled multiplex PCR. The paper's data handling went like this. Nucleated cell counts per sample were estimated from amplification of reference gene primers within the assay. To quantify the absolute abundance of each unique TCRbeta CDR3 rearrangement, sequence reads were collapsed and filtered. For each sample, productive Simpson clonality was calculated as the square root of Simpson's diversity index over productive rearrangements. The source is immuneACCESS, and TCRdb retained only in-frame sequences with V and J called. Part of the clones is not carried over; for the studies checked, unresolved V genes explain less than half of this, and the remainder is unexplained. V, J and clone size were drawn from that table, and D and trimming were deduced from the DNA. For this sample there are 95,000 to 100,000 clones; approximately 88% appear just once. The ten largest make up 15% to 20% of the sample.

With regard to this clone: The target of this receptor is not known. It has no much larger one-base neighbor in the sample; base qualities were not kept.

The V gene is TRBV6-1 and the J gene is TRBJ1-1, with TRBD1 perhaps the D gene, on 5 matching bases. The sequencing input was peripheral blood. The clonotype originates from a woman in her sixties or seventies with acute or convalescent COVID-19. The CDR3 here reads CASSERPGVVTEAFF. The sequence in DNA is TGTGCCAGCAGTGAACGGCCGGGGGTGGTGACTGAAGCTTTCTTT.